Below, one T cell receptor (beta chain) is given with its context. Antigen unknown. TCRdb re-called the RT-PCR reads through MiXCR, storing one row per CDR3 protein. The sample has about 540,000 distinct CDR3 sequences; roughly 23% are singletons. The source of the sample is a study of response to subunit inactivated influenza vaccine. General study findings and limits: Every seasonal influenza vaccination brings in few new T cells, the authors suggested.

This CDR3 is built from 16 residues. The junction had 6 bases not matched to a gene; V was cut back by 3 bases and J by 4 bases. Germline-derived CDR1 and CDR2 are SQVTM and ANQGSEA. In addition, the sample was reused for a study of T cells expressing NK-cell markers. From that second work: Synthesis of TCR beta cDNA relied on 5'RACE template switching carrying UMIs.

This material consisted of CD4+ T cells sorted from PBMCs, taken about 12 days after vaccination. The chain carries TRBV29-1 and TRBJ2-2; 12 positions agree with TRBD1. The clonotype comes from a man aged 45 to 65 who received an inactivated influenza vaccine. The CDR3 nucleotides read TGCAGCGTTGACGCCGGGACAGGGGGCAGCACCGGGGAGCTGTTTTTT. Protein product: CSVDAGTGGSTGELFF.